These 15 T cell receptor beta chains were sequenced from one sample in a study of blood T cell repertoires in COVID-19. Assay: immunoSEQ multiplex PCR; the TCRdb copy retains only in-frame clones and omits some. Of approximately 200,000 clones detected, 82% appear once; the ten largest clones hold about 11%. Sequencing input: PBMCs or T cells enriched from blood (not recorded which). Source of these receptors: a man in his forties who had recovered from COVID-19.

The V gene is TRBV24-1, the J gene TRBJ1-5; tentatively, D is TRBD1 (5 bases). The CDR3 spans 15 residues. Germline V gene data show CDR1 as KGHDR and CDR2 as SFDVKD. Trimming removed 6 bases at V and 4 bases at J, with 15 bases between. The CDR3 nucleotides read TGTGCCACCAGTAGGGCAGGGATAGGGAATCAGCCCCAGCATTTT. Encoded protein: CATSRAGIGNQPQHF.

J is TRBJ1-4 and V is TRBV19, with TRBD1 as a possible D gene (6 bases). V shed 9 bases and J shed 5 bases, with 19 bases lying between them. The CDR3 runs 15 residues. Per germline, CDR1 LNHDA and CDR2 SQIVND (reference sequence). The CDR3 sequence is CASHQGIWGNEKLFF. In DNA form, the CDR3 reads TGTGCCAGCCATCAGGGGATTTGGGGAAATGAAAAACTGTTTTTT.

The chain links TRBV30 to TRBJ1-2, with D unresolved. V was cut by 4 bases and J by 4 bases, with 13 bases left in between. The CDR3 length is 13 residues. Germline loops: CDR1 GTSNPN, CDR2 SVGIG (reference sequence). This CDR3 is CAWTPGSFYGYTF. The CDR3 DNA follows: TGTGCCTGGACGCCGGGTTCCTTCTATGGCTACACCTTC.

This clone has a single count. The chain links TRBV27 to TRBJ2-2; D is unclear. Looked up from germline, CDR1 is MNHEY and CDR2 is SMNVEV (reference sequence). CDR3 size: 14 residues. V lost 2 bases to trimming and J lost 4 bases, with 8 bases between them. CDR3 DNA sequence: TGTGCCAGCAGTTTACTAGTTAGCACCGGGGAGCTGTTTTTT. This codes for CASSLLVSTGELFF.

The chain joins TRBV7-2 to TRBJ2-1; 14 nucleotides match TRBD2. The CDR3 has 16 amino acids. CDR1 is SGHTA, CDR2 FQGNSA, per germline. After removal of 6 bases from V and 9 bases from J, the junction contained 10 bases not matched to a gene. The CDR3 DNA reads TGTGCCAGCAGTGGCCGGGGACTAGCGGGAGTGGGTGAGCAGTTCTTC. It encodes CASSGRGLAGVGEQFF.

In nucleotides, the CDR3 is TGCGCCAGCCTACCCGAGAAGTACAGGGCAGTGGAGACCCAGTACTTC. This translates into CASLPEKYRAVETQYF. The chain joins TRBV4-1 to TRBJ2-5, with a possible D match to TRBD1 (6 bases). There are 16 residues in the CDR3. The germline V gene has CDR1 MGHRA and CDR2 YSYEKL. The V gene lost 8 bases and the J gene lost 5 bases, with 24 bases spanning the gap.

The rearrangement links TRBV4-2 to TRBJ1-1; the D gene is possibly TRBD1 (5 bases). The length of the CDR3 is 15 residues. Trimming cost V 1 base and J 1 base, with 10 bases left between them. Germline V CDR1 and CDR2: LGHNA, YNFKEQ. In DNA form, the CDR3 reads TGTGCCAGCAGCCAAGTCTCGCAGGGGAACACTGAAGCTTTCTTT. Protein: CASSQVSQGNTEAFF.

The J gene is TRBJ1-1, the V gene TRBV10-3; 9 bases agree with TRBD1. The trim removed 9 bases at V and 1 base at J, leaving 6 bases unmatched. The CDR3 is 14 residues long. CDR1 and CDR2 from the germline V gene are ENHRY and SYGVKD. The CDR3 region has the DNA TGTGCCATAAAGAAACAGGGGGCGAACACTGAAGCTTTCTTT. It is translated as CAIKKQGANTEAFF.

V is TRBV5-1 and J is TRBJ1-1, with D possibly matching TRBD1 (5 bases). The CDR3 length is 15 residues. Germline lookup yields CDR1 SGHRS and CDR2 YFSETQ. The V gene lost 0 bases and the J gene lost 0 bases, with 9 bases spanning the gap. The CDR3 protein is CASSLAAGMNTEAFF. The CDR3 DNA sequence: TGCGCCAGCAGCTTGGCCGCAGGGATGAACACTGAAGCTTTCTTT. Complete variable domain (other parts from reference TRBV5-1 and TRBJ1-1): KAGVTQTPRYLIKTRGQQVTLSCSPISGHRSVSWYQQTPGQGLQFLFEYFSETQRNKGNFPGRFSGRQFSNSRSEMNVSTLELGDSALYLCASSLAAGMNTEAFFGQGTRLTVV.

The CDR3 is CASSLSAGNTIYF. The CDR3 coding sequence is TGTGCCAGCAGTTTATCCGCTGGAAACACCATATATTTT. The rearrangement links TRBV12-3 or TRBV12-4 to TRBJ1-3; D uncertain. CDR3 length: 13 residues. V lost 2 bases and J lost 2, with 4 bases in between.

This clone has ten or more counts. The chain has TRBV29-1 and TRBJ1-1; 7 bases are shared with TRBD1. V lost 4 bases to trimming and J lost 0 bases; unmatched junction nucleotides: 5. Germline V gene lookup returns CDR1 SQVTM and CDR2 ANQGSEA. This CDR3 spans 14 amino acids. The CDR3 DNA reads as TGCAGCGTTGCCAGGGGGACATTGAACACTGAAGCTTTCTTT. Encoded protein: CSVARGTLNTEAFF.

The chain employs TRBV7-8 and TRBJ2-1; TRBD2 aligns across 7 bases. Losses at the gene ends were 1 base for V and 4 bases for J; bases not matched to a gene: 10. The CDR3 is 17 residues long. The germline V gene has CDR1 SGHVS and CDR2 FQNEAQ. The CDR3 sequence: CASSLGSAASGYNEQFF. DNA of the CDR3: TGTGCCAGCAGCTTAGGTTCGGCGGCTAGCGGTTACAATGAGCAGTTCTTC.

This clone occurred a few times. The CDR3 coding sequence is TGTGCCAGCAGTCCTTTTACAGGATCCTACGAGCAGTACTTC. Residues: CASSPFTGSYEQYF. The rearrangement links TRBV6-5 to TRBJ2-7, with TRBD1 as a possible D gene (5 bases). The CDR3 has 14 residues. Germline V lookup: CDR1 MNHEY, CDR2 SVGAGI. Trimming removed 5 bases from V and 1 base from J, with 12 bases in between.

This chain joins TRBV5-4 and TRBJ2-3; D not resolved. Germline CDR1 is SGHNT and CDR2 is YYREEE (reference sequence). The ends were cut back, 6 bases at V and 6 bases at J, with 11 bases in the middle. The CDR3 length is 12 residues. CDR3 sequence reads: CASTTPSDTQYF. In DNA form, the CDR3 reads TGTGCCAGCACCACTCCATCCGATACGCAGTATTTT.

The chain couples TRBV9 to TRBJ1-1; 7 positions agree with TRBD1. The V gene's germline CDR1 is SGDLS and CDR2 YYNGEE. The V and J ends lost 4 bases and 4 bases, in that order; junction bases with no gene match: 7. CDR3 length: 14 residues. The CDR3 region has the DNA TGTGCCAGCAGCTTAGGACAGGCCCTCACTGAAGCTTTCTTT. As protein: CASSLGQALTEAFF.